This T cell receptor beta chain was observed in a study of blood T cell repertoires in COVID-19. Study-wide background: The United States, Italy and Spain supplied acute and convalescent COVID-19 samples.

This clone has a handful of counts. CDR1 is WNHNN, CDR2 SYGVQD, per germline (reference sequence). V dropped 3 bases and J dropped 3 bases, with 3 bases sitting between them. The CDR3 runs to 11 residues. Authors' analysis steps: Estimation of nucleated cell counts relied on the amplification of reference gene primers. Using immunoSEQ multiplex PCR, the repertoire was profiled, and TCRdb retains in-frame clones only, with some absent. The D gene and trimming were derived from the DNA, and the V and J assignments and clone size from that table. The table shows approximately 70,000 clones, with 70% to 85% occurring only once.

The sequencing input was peripheral blood. The chain combines TRBV10-1 with TRBJ2-7; D gene ambiguous. The sequence derives from a woman aged 65 to 85 with acute or convalescent COVID-19. CDR3 bases: TGCGCCAGCAGTGACGGCTACGAGCAGTACTTC. Amino acids: CASSDGYEQYF.